What follows are 22 T cell receptor beta chains derived from one specimen sequenced in a study of blood T cells in healthy people across ages. Sample-barcoded 5' priming and a J-beta primer mix drove a second PCR of about 7 to 12 cycles. Using its own MiXCR run on the 5' RACE reads, TCRdb lists one record per CDR3 protein. The sample consists of about 320,000 distinct CDR3 sequences, around 29% of them appearing once. The sequencing sample was made of blood. The source is a woman in her 70s in good health.

The rearrangement links TRBV5-1 to TRBJ2-5; 7 nucleotides align to TRBD2. The CDR3 has 15 residues. J gave up 0 bases and V 2 bases, and 4 bases lay outside the gene matches. The germline CDR1 and CDR2 sequences are SGHRS and YFSETQ. CDR3 in DNA: TGCGCCAGCAGCTTCGGGCTAGCGGACCAAGAGACCCAGTACTTC. Its translation: CASSFGLADQETQYF.

The rearrangement links TRBV7-2 to TRBJ2-3, with a possible D match to TRBD2 (5 bases). V lost 1 base and J lost 4, with 12 bases in between. Per germline, CDR1 SGHTA and CDR2 FQGNSA. CDR3 length: 15 amino acids. The chain's CDR3 is CASSLGSVEADTQYF. The CDR3 DNA reads TGTGCCAGCAGCTTAGGGAGCGTGGAGGCAGATACGCAGTATTTT.

The V gene is TRBV12-3 or TRBV12-4, the J gene TRBJ2-3, with D unclear. This CDR3 comprises 13 residues. V lost 2 bases to trimming and J lost 4 bases, with 7 bases between them. CDR3 sequence reads: CASSLNGADTQYF. In nucleotides, the CDR3 is TGTGCCAGCAGTTTAAACGGAGCAGATACGCAGTATTTT.

The rearrangement joins TRBV3-1 to TRBJ1-6, with 8 bases lining up with TRBD1. The CDR3 sequence is 14 residues long. Trimming cost V 6 bases and J 9 bases; bases outside gene matches: 7. CDR1 is LGHDT, CDR2 YNNKEL, per germline (reference sequence). The CDR3 DNA sequence: TGTGCCAGCAGTCAAAGACAGGGGAGTTCACCCCTCCACTTT. Protein: CASSQRQGSSPLHF.

This clonotype was detected a few times. The chain joins TRBV9 to TRBJ1-3; D not certain. The CDR3 totals 15 residues. V was shortened by 3 bases and J by 1 base, with 11 bases between the two germline ends. Germline-derived CDR1 and CDR2 are SGDLS and YYNGEE. The CDR3 bases are TGTGCCAGCAGCGACGGGTTCGTGTCTGGAAACACCATATATTTT. Its translation: CASSDGFVSGNTIYF.

The rearrangement joins TRBV27 to TRBJ2-5; D may be TRBD1 or TRBD2 (5 bases each). The CDR3 is made up of 14 amino acids. CDR1 MNHEY and CDR2 SMNVEV come from the germline V gene (reference sequence). Trimming took off 4 bases at V and 5 bases at J, with 14 bases between the two ends. The CDR3 reads CASSWIGGEETQYF. The CDR3 DNA follows: TGTGCCAGCAGTTGGATTGGGGGAGAGGAGACCCAGTACTTC.

This clonotype has more than one count but fewer than ten. This chain uses TRBV28 with TRBJ2-7; TRBD1 agrees at 8 bases. CDR3 length: 16 amino acids. Germline V gene lookup returns CDR1 MDHEN and CDR2 SYDVKM. J was trimmed by 4 bases and V by 5 bases; bases with no gene match: 13. CDR3 nucleotides: TGTGCCAGCAGTACCCCCGGACAGGGCTTTGTTTACGAGCAGTACTTC. It encodes CASSTPGQGFVYEQYF. The full variable domain, rest sourced from reference TRBV28 and TRBJ2-7, is DVKVTQSSRYLVKRTGEKVFLECVQDMDHENMFWYRQDPGLGLRLIYFSYDVKMKEKGDIPEGYSVSREKKERFSLILESASTNQTSMYLCASSTPGQGFVYEQYFGPGTRLTVT.

This clonotype appeared a few times. The chain carries TRBV6-4 and TRBJ2-5; perhaps D is TRBD1 or TRBD2 (5 bases each). The V end lost 8 bases, the J end lost 4 bases, and 11 bases lay between the germline ends. Per the germline V gene, CDR1 is MRHNA and CDR2 is SNTAGT. The CDR3 sequence is 12 residues long. DNA of the CDR3: TGTGCCAGCTTGGGGGAATCAGAGACCCAGTACTTC. Its translation: CASLGESETQYF.

V and J are TRBV11-1 and TRBJ2-7; TRBD2 aligns across 8 bases. The J segment lost 2 bases and the V segment lost 5 bases, leaving 8 bases of the junction unmatched. There are 15 residues in the CDR3. Germline CDR1 reads SGHAT; CDR2 reads FQDESV (reference sequence). The CDR3 reads CASSSDGGLAYEQYF. Here the CDR3 DNA reads TGTGCCAGCAGCAGCGATGGGGGACTAGCCTACGAGCAGTACTTC. The full variable domain, its missing parts supplied by reference TRBV11-1 and TRBJ2-7, is EAEVAQSPRYKITEKSQAVAFWCDPISGHATLYWYRQILGQGPELLVQFQDESVVDDSQLPKDRFSAERLKGVDSTLKIQPAELGDSAMYLCASSSDGGLAYEQYFGPGTRLTVT.

This clonotype was seen only a few times. This chain uses TRBV27 with TRBJ2-5; no definite D call. The closer fit of TRBJ2-1 to the DNA end suggests the J call may be wrong. CDR1 MNHEY and CDR2 SMNVEV come from the germline V gene (reference sequence). The CDR3 covers 13 residues. In DNA, the CDR3 is TGTGCCAGCAGTGTTAACGGGCGCAATGAGCAGTTCTTC. Translating it yields CASSVNGRNEQFF.

This sequence joins TRBV5-1 and TRBJ2-7, with TRBD2 matching over 8 bases. V was clipped by 4 bases and J by 5 bases; unmatched bases: 11. The CDR3 runs 15 residues. Per germline, CDR1 SGHRS and CDR2 YFSETQ. CDR3 nucleotides: TGCGCCAGCAGCCCAGGGGTCACTAGCGGCGACGAGCAGTACTTC. This codes for CASSPGVTSGDEQYF.

The V and J genes are TRBV7-2 and TRBJ2-5; no clear D. This CDR3 is built from 14 residues. Per the germline V gene, CDR1 is SGHTA and CDR2 is FQGNSA. With 3 bases removed from V and 0 bases from J, the gap between germline ends came to 8 bases. CDR3 in DNA: TGTGCCAGCAGCTTGCCCGGGTACCAAGAGACCCAGTACTTC. Amino acid sequence: CASSLPGYQETQYF. The whole variable domain, remainder taken from reference TRBV7-2 and TRBJ2-5, is GAGVSQSPSNKVTEKGKDVELRCDPISGHTALYWYRQSLGQGLEFLIYFQGNSAPDKSGLPSDRFSAERTGGSVSTLTIQRTQQEDSAVYLCASSLPGYQETQYFGPGTRLLVL.

This chain links TRBV5-1 with TRBJ2-5; D uncertain. Germline assignment: CDR1 SGHRS and CDR2 YFSETQ. Trimming took 1 base from V and 0 from J, leaving 10 bases between them. The CDR3 sequence is 15 residues long. CDR3 protein: CASSLLSENQETQYF. The CDR3 coding sequence is TGCGCCAGCAGCTTGTTGTCGGAAAACCAAGAGACCCAGTACTTC.

The chain carries TRBV27 and TRBJ2-6; 8 positions match TRBD1. Germline CDR1 MNHEY, CDR2 SMNVEV (reference sequence). This CDR3 region has 19 residues. With V trimmed by 5 bases and J by 0 bases, 12 bases remained unmatched. CDR3 protein: CASSIRQGPMNSGANVLTF. The CDR3 region has the DNA TGTGCCAGCAGTATAAGACAGGGGCCTATGAACTCTGGGGCCAACGTCCTGACTTTC.

This clonotype showed up just a few times. Here the CDR3 DNA reads TGCAGTGCTAGTGGTCTTCGATACAATGAGCAGTTCTTC. It is translated as CSASGLRYNEQFF. The V call is TRBV20-1, the J call TRBJ2-1, with D unclear. The CDR3 spans 13 residues. Germline CDR1 reads DFQATT; CDR2 reads SNEGSKA (reference sequence). Trimming removed 3 bases at V and 4 bases at J, with 10 bases between.

This chain connects TRBV3-1 to TRBJ1-6; D gene uncertain. CDR1 and CDR2 from the germline V gene are LGHDT and YNNKEL (reference sequence). Trimming stripped 2 bases from V and 8 bases from J, with 13 bases between. The CDR3 runs to 15 residues. This CDR3 reads CASSQSWTADSPLHF. CDR3 nucleotide sequence: TGTGCCAGCAGCCAATCCTGGACCGCGGATTCACCCCTCCACTTT.

A remark on this clonotype: At one end, the junction sequence differs from germline, possibly due to a read error. The chain has TRBV29-1 and TRBJ2-1; D call uncertain. The J call is doubtful: the DNA matches TRBJ2-5 better. The CDR3 is made up of 16 amino acids. Germline V lookup: CDR1 SQVTM, CDR2 ANQGSEA. Here the CDR3 DNA reads TGCAGTGTTGAAGATCGGAAGGGATTGATCGCAGAGACCCAGTACTTC. Its protein product is CSVEDRKGLIAETQYF.

The J gene is TRBJ1-3, the V gene TRBV7-8; 9 bases agree with TRBD1. V dropped 3 bases and J dropped 8; count of bases not matched to a gene: 8. Germline CDR1 reads SGHVS; CDR2 reads FQNEAQ. The CDR3 has 15 residues. The CDR3, as DNA: TGTGCCAGCAGCTTCACCGGGACAGGGTCGGACACCATATATTTT. This translates into CASSFTGTGSDTIYF.

This clonotype has more than one count but fewer than ten. The genes are TRBV7-6 and TRBJ2-5; D is perhaps TRBD2 (6 bases). Germline CDR1 reads SGHVS; CDR2 reads FNYEAQ. The CDR3 has 15 residues. V shed 5 bases and J shed 7 bases, with 20 bases lying between them. CDR3 residues: CASSPVGAGQGTQYF. The CDR3 DNA reads as TGTGCCAGCAGCCCTGTGGGAGCGGGTCAGGGGACCCAGTACTTC.

The CDR3 coding sequence is TGCAGTGCCGGGACTAGCGGGAGGGCCGGTATCAATGAGCAGTTCTTC. Protein: CSAGTSGRAGINEQFF. The V and J genes are TRBV20-1 and TRBJ2-1, with 16 bases that match TRBD2. The ends lost 6 bases at V and 6 bases at J; junction bases unmatched: 8. CDR1 DFQATT and CDR2 SNEGSKA come from the germline V gene (reference sequence). The CDR3 totals 16 residues.

The table lists this clonotype with a few counts. The chain joins TRBV21-1 to TRBJ2-5; TRBD2, the table's D call, lacks a check against the DNA. TRBJ2-7 explains the end of the DNA better; the J call may be wrong. TRBV21-1 corresponds to a pseudogene. The CDR3 spans 15 residues. CDR3 DNA: TGTGCCAGCAGCCTGGCGGGGGACACCTCCTACGAGCAGTACTTC. Its translation is CASSLAGDTSYEQYF.

This clonotype turned up a few times. The chain has TRBV7-2 and TRBJ1-6, with D unresolved. The CDR3 runs 15 residues. The V and J ends lost 1 base and 8 bases respectively, with 12 bases between them. CDR1 is SGHTA, CDR2 FQGNSA, per germline. CDR3 amino acids: CASSLVPDLYSPLHF. The DNA for the CDR3 is TGTGCCAGCAGCTTAGTTCCGGACTTATATTCACCCCTCCACTTT.